This T cell receptor beta chain was retrieved from a study of Ad26.COV2.S vaccination and SARS-CoV-2 variants. Trimming cost V 0 bases and J 6 bases, with 8 bases left between them. This CDR3 region has 13 residues. Looked up from germline, CDR1 is MGHRA and CDR2 is YSYEKL. The treatment: 15 to 20 received Ad26.COV2.S at low or high dose, single or two shots; 5 received placebo; per-sample allocation not given. The investigators took samples on day 63 after the first vaccine or placebo injection. The repertoire was sequenced with immunoSEQ multiplex PCR; TCRdb's copy has only in-frame clones and lacks some. The sample lists approximately 300,000 clones; about 85% were seen once.

This chain links TRBV4-1 with TRBJ2-5; no clear D gene. The source of this sequence is a person aged 18-60 years who received the Ad26.COV2.S COVID-19 vaccine or a placebo. The sequenced sample was peripheral blood, obtained in a trial of Ad26.COV2.S vaccine versus placebo. CDR3: CASSQDNGKTQYF. In DNA form, the CDR3 reads TGCGCCAGCAGCCAAGACAACGGAAAGACCCAGTACTTC.